The rows below give T cell receptor beta chains drawn from one sample of a study of shared clonotypes between healthy human individuals. Using immunoSEQ multiplex PCR, the repertoire was profiled, and TCRdb retains in-frame clones only, with some absent. The data hold some 1,100,000 clones, with around 82% observed a single time. The material sequenced was memory CD4+ T cells from PBMCs. These receptors all stem from a man between 18 and 29 years old in good health. Some clones in this sample may be carry-over from other donors' samples. The CDR3 runs from the conserved cysteine through the conserved F or W. A D gene is named only where the DNA matches it firmly. Some rows have no size entry. The others give once, few or many, or a class for an expanded clone.

TRBJ2-1 | TRBV20-1 | - | - | CSAMGNEQFF | TGCAGTGCTATGGGTAATGAGCAGTTCTTC
TRBJ2-1 | TRBV7-8 | TRBD2 | once | CASSLLAGTYNEQFF | TGTGCCAGCAGCCTACTAGCGGGAACGTACAATGAGCAGTTCTTC
TRBJ1-2 | TRBV6-1 | - | - | CASSETGGTVYGYTF | TGTGCCAGCAGTGAAACCGGGGGTACGGTCTATGGCTACACCTTC
TRBJ1-1 | TRBV6-1 | - | - | CAAPRGGLMNTEAFF | TGTGCCGCGCCCCGTGGGGGACTCATGAACACTGAAGCTTTCTTT
TRBJ1-4 | TRBV4-3 | - | - | CASSQDFVGGAGNEKLFF | TGCGCCAGCAGCCAAGATTTCGTTGGGGGCGCGGGTAATGAAAAACTGTTTTTT
TRBJ2-7 | TRBV6-5 | - | - | CASSPFGRGSYEQYF | TGTGCCAGCAGCCCTTTTGGACGGGGATCCTACGAGCAGTACTTC
TRBJ2-7 | TRBV5-1 | - | - | CASSPGLIYEQYF | TGCGCCAGCAGCCCGGGACTGATCTACGAGCAGTACTTC
TRBJ2-1 | TRBV19 | TRBD2 | - | CASSISGAGGRNEQFF | TGTGCCAGTAGTATATCCGGGGCGGGAGGGCGCAATGAGCAGTTCTTC
TRBJ2-1 | TRBV9 | TRBD2 | - | CASSVGGRAGDEQFF | TGTGCCAGCAGCGTAGGCGGGAGGGCTGGGGATGAGCAGTTCTTC
TRBJ2-4 | TRBV5-1 | TRBD1 | few | CASSLGDRGKNIQYF | TGCGCCAGCAGCTTGGGAGACAGGGGGAAAAACATTCAGTACTTC
TRBJ1-5 | TRBV2 | - | - | CASSEGGGLQPQHF | TGTGCCAGCAGTGAAGGGGGGGGGCTCCAGCCCCAGCATTTT
TRBJ2-7 | TRBV28 | TRBD2 | - | CASSLGLAGAGYEQYF | TGTGCCAGCAGTCTCGGACTAGCGGGAGCCGGCTACGAGCAGTACTTC
TRBJ2-7 | TRBV16 | - | - | CASSQSETGEQYF | TGTGCCAGCAGCCAATCGGAAACAGGGGAGCAGTACTTC
TRBJ2-3 | TRBV7-6 | TRBD2 | once | CASSASGSPTDTQYF | TGTGCCAGCAGCGCTAGCGGGAGCCCCACAGATACGCAGTATTTT
TRBJ1-3 | TRBV5-1 | TRBD1 | - | CASSGGTEGNTIYF | TGCGCCAGCAGCGGTGGGACAGAAGGAAACACCATATATTTT
TRBJ2-2 | TRBV7-3 | TRBD2 | - | CASSSTTSGNTGELFF | TGTGCCAGCAGCTCCACTACTAGCGGAAACACCGGGGAGCTGTTTTTT
TRBJ2-3 | TRBV2 | - | - | CASKTRSMDTQYF | TGTGCCAGCAAGACTAGGAGTATGGATACGCAGTATTTT
TRBJ1-5 | TRBV20-1 | - | - | CSAGSSPQHF | TGCAGTGCTGGGTCGTCACCCCAGCATTTT
TRBJ1-2 | TRBV30 | TRBD1 | - | CAWSVHGTGRLYGYTF | TGTGCCTGGAGTGTACATGGGACAGGAAGACTCTATGGCTACACCTTC
TRBJ2-1 | TRBV4-2 | - | - | CASSQRPHRDEQFF | TGTGCCAGCAGCCAACGACCCCATCGGGATGAGCAGTTCTTC
TRBJ1-5 | TRBV10-3 | - | - | CAISEGGNQPQHF | TGTGCCATCAGTGAGGGCGGAAATCAGCCCCAGCATTTT
TRBJ2-1 | TRBV9 | TRBD2 | - | CASSSSVRLAGNNEQFF | TGTGCCAGCAGCTCTAGCGTGAGACTAGCGGGAAACAATGAGCAGTTCTTC
TRBJ1-5 | TRBV30 | - | few | CAWSVPGEQPQHF | TGTGCCTGGAGTGTACCAGGGGAACAGCCCCAGCATTTT
TRBJ2-3 | TRBV6-1 | - | - | CASINLPGIQDTQYF | TGTGCCAGCATTAATCTGCCGGGGATTCAAGATACGCAGTATTTT
TRBJ2-2 | TRBV15 | TRBD2 | - | CATSRDRTSGIAGELFF | TGTGCCACCAGCAGAGATCGAACTAGCGGGATCGCCGGGGAGCTGTTTTTT
TRBJ1-1 | TRBV28 | TRBD1 | - | CASSPPTGLTTEAFF | TGTGCCAGCAGTCCCCCGACAGGGCTAACCACTGAAGCTTTCTTT
TRBJ1-1 | TRBV27 | - | - | CAIPRGTSGPEAFF | TGTGCCATCCCCCGGGGAACCTCCGGTCCTGAAGCTTTCTTT
TRBJ2-1 | TRBV18 | TRBD2 | - | CASSPRPSTQRGPSSYNEQFF | TGTGCCAGCTCACCCCGGCCTAGTACCCAGCGGGGGCCCAGCTCCTACAATGAGCAGTTCTTC
TRBJ2-7 | TRBV7-9 | - | - | CASRRLEDYEQYF | TGTGCCAGCAGACGACTGGAAGACTACGAGCAGTACTTC
TRBJ1-1 | TRBV2 | - | - | CASSEGAGYGVSTEAFF | TGTGCCAGCAGTGAAGGGGCAGGGTATGGGGTTAGCACTGAAGCTTTCTTT
TRBJ2-7 | TRBV29-1 | - | - | CSVVKGHNYEQYF | TGCAGCGTTGTAAAGGGACACAACTACGAGCAGTACTTC
TRBJ2-3 | TRBV7-9 | TRBD2 | - | CASSLGASGITDTQYF | TGTGCCAGCAGCTTAGGGGCTAGCGGGATAACAGATACGCAGTATTTT
TRBJ1-4 | TRBV5-1 | - | - | CASSLAGTRDEKLFF | TGCGCCAGCAGCTTGGCCGGGACAAGGGATGAAAAACTGTTTTTT
TRBJ2-5 | TRBV7-3 | - | - | CASSLGPAETQYF | TGTGCCAGCAGCTTAGGCCCCGCGGAGACCCAGTACTTC
TRBJ2-1 | TRBV6-5 | - | - | CASTNVYSSYNEQFF | TGTGCCAGCACAAACGTCTACAGCTCCTACAATGAGCAGTTCTTC
TRBJ2-3 | TRBV19 | - | - | CASSSLYGSTTDTQYF | TGTGCCAGTAGCTCCCTGTACGGGAGTACTACAGATACGCAGTATTTT
TRBJ2-3 | TRBV29-1 | - | - | CSVEWWSGTDTQYF | TGCAGCGTTGAGTGGTGGTCTGGCACAGATACGCAGTATTTT
TRBJ2-5 | TRBV5-8 | - | - | CASSFGGLLETQYF | TGTGCCAGCAGCTTCGGGGGTCTTCTTGAGACCCAGTACTTC
TRBJ2-5 | TRBV6-5 | TRBD1 | - | CASRALGTGRQVQYF | TGTGCCAGCAGAGCCCTAGGGACAGGGAGGCAGGTCCAGTACTTC
TRBJ2-1 | TRBV29-1 | TRBD2 | - | CSVEDWGSAGSYNEQFF | TGCAGCGTTGAAGATTGGGGCTCAGCGGGGTCATACAATGAGCAGTTCTTC
TRBJ2-7 | TRBV5-1 | TRBD1 | - | CASSARDRGRTYEQYF | TGCGCCAGCAGCGCAAGGGACAGGGGGAGGACCTACGAGCAGTACTTC
TRBJ1-1 | TRBV28 | TRBD1 | few | CASRPRTGGRDGGAFF | TGTGCCAGCAGGCCTAGGACAGGGGGCCGGGATGGAGGAGCTTTCTTT
TRBJ1-5 | TRBV19 | - | few | CASSIPQGSNQPQHF | TGTGCCAGTAGTATTCCGCAGGGGAGCAATCAGCCCCAGCATTTT